Below, 2 T cell receptor beta chains from the same sample are listed, as sequenced in a study of regulatory T cells in long-lasting Graves disease (dated by TCRdb to the early 2020s). Receptor libraries were prepared by multiplex PCR. The run used an Illumina HiSeq 4000. TCR beta libraries were built with iRepertoire HTBI primers and Arm-PCR amplification of CDR3 regions. TCRdb itself trimmed the public reads at Q25 with fastp, ran MiXCR and retained productive beta chains. Merged by CDR3 protein, the rows form single entries marked with the most common genes and DNA. The sample table records fewer than 550,000 distinct CDR3 sequences; 20% to 25% of these occur just once. Around 7% of the sample is taken by the ten largest. In the paper's terms, the time point label means: persistent/refractory GD, antithyroid drugs over 5 years with positive TRAb. RNA was extracted from PBMCs in TRIzol for both TCR sequencing and RNA sequencing.

Here the sequenced sample was peripheral blood mononuclear cells (PBMCs), taken when the disease was refractory, from a patient treated with antithyroid drugs. The receptors shown here come from a female donor with Graves disease.

The chain links TRBV24-1 to TRBJ2-5; D may be TRBD1 (6 bases). Deletions cut 4 bases from V and 5 bases from J, with 16 bases between. The CDR3 spans 15 residues. From germline, CDR1 is KGHDR and CDR2 SFDVKD. Written as DNA, the CDR3 is TGTGCCACCAGTGACGCGTCAGGGGCTCCGGAGACCCAGTACTTC. This gives the protein CATSDASGAPETQYF.

This clonotype was counted a few times. The chain recombines TRBV28 with TRBJ1-4; TRBD1 is a possible D gene (5 bases). V lost 5 bases to trimming and J lost 10 bases, with 20 bases between them. This CDR3 is 15 amino acids long. Germline V gene data show CDR1 as MDHEN and CDR2 as SYDVKM. The CDR3 reads CASSPPPVQGGKLFF. For the CDR3, the DNA is TGTGCCAGCAGTCCACCCCCGGTCCAGGGAGGAAAACTGTTTTTT.